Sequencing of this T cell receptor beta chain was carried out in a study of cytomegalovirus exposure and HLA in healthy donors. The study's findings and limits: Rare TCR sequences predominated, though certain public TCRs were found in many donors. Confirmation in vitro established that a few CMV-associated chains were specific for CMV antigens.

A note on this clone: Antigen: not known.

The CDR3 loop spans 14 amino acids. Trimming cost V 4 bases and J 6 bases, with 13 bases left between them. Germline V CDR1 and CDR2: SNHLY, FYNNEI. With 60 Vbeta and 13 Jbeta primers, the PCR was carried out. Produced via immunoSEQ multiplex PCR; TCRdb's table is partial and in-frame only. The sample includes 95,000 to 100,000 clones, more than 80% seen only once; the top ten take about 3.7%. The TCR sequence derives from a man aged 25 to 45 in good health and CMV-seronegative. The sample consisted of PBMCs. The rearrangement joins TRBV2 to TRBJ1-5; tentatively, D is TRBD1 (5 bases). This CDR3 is CASSGGRWGQPQHF. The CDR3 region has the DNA TGTGCCAGCAGTGGGGGCCGGTGGGGTCAGCCCCAGCATTTT.